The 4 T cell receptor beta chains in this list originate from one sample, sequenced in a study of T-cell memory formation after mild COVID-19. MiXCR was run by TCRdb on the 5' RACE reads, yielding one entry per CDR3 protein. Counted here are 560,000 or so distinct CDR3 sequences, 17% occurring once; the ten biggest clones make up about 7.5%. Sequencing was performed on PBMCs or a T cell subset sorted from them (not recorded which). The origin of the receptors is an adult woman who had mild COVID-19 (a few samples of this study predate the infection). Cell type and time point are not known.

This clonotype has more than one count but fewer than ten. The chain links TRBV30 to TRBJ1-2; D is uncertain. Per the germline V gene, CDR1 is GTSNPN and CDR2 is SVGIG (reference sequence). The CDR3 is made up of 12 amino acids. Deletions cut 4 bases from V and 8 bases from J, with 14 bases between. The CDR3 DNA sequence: TGTGCCTGGACCCGGACGACGCGCGGCTACACCTTC. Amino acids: CAWTRTTRGYTF.

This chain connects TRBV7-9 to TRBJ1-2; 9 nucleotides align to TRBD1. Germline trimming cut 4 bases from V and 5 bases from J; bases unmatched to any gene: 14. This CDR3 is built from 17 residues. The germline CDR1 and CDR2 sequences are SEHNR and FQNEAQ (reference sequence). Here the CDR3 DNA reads TGTGCCAGCAGCTCCAGAGCCGGGACAGGGAAACCTTATGGCTACACCTTC. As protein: CASSSRAGTGKPYGYTF.

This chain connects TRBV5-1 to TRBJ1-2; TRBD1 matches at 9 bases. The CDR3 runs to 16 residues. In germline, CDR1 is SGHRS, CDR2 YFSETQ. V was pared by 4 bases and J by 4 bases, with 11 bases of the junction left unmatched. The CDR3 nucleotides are TGCGCCAGCAGCGCCGGACAGGGGAGAGGGAGCTATGGCTACACCTTC. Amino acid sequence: CASSAGQGRGSYGYTF.

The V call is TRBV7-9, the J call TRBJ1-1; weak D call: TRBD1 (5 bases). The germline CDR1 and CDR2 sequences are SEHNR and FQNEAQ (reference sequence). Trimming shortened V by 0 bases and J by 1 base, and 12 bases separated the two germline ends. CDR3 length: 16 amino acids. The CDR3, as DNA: TGTGCCAGCAGCTTAGCGCAGGGCAGCTCGAACACTGAAGCTTTCTTT. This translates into CASSLAQGSSNTEAFF.